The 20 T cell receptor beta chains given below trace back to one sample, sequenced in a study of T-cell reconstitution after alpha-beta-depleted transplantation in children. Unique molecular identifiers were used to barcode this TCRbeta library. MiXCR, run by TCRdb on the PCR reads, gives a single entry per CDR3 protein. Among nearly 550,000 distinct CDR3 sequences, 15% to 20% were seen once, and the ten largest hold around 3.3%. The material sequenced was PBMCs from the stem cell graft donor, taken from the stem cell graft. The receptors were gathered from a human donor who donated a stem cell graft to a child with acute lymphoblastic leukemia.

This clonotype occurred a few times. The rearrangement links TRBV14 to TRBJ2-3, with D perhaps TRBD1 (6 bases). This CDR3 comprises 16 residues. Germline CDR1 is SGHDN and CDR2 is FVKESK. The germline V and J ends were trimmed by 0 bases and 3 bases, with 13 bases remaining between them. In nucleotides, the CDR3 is TGTGCCAGCAGCCAAGACAGGAAGAGGGGGACAGATACGCAGTATTTT. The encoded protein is CASSQDRKRGTDTQYF. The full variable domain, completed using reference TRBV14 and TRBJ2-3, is EAGVTQFPSHSVIEKGQTVTLRCDPISGHDNLYWYRRVMGKEIKFLLHFVKESKQDESGMPNNRFLAERTGGTYSTLKVQPAELEDSGVYFCASSQDRKRGTDTQYFGPGTRLTVL.

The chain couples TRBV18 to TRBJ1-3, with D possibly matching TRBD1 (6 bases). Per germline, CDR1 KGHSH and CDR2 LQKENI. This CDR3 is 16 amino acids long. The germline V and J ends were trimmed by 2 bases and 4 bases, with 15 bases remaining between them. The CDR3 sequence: CASSPTLQGFGNTIYF. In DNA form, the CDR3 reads TGTGCCAGCTCACCAACTTTACAGGGATTCGGAAACACCATATATTTT.

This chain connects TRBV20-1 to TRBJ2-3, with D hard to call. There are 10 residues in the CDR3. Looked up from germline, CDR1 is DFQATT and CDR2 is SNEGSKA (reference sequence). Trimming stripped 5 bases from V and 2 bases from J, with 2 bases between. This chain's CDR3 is CSAHTDTQYF. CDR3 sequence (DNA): TGCAGTGCTCACACAGATACGCAGTATTTT.

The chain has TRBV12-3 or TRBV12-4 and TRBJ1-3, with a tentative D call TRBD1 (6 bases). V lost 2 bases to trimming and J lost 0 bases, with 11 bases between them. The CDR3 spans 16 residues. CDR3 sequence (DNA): TGTGCCAGCAGTTTAAAAGGGGGAGTCTCTGGAAACACCATATATTTT. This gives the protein CASSLKGGVSGNTIYF.

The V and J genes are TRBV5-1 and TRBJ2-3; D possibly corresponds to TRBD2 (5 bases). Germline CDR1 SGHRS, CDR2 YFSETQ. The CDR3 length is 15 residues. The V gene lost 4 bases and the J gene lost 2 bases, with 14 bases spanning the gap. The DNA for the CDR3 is TGCGCCAGCAGCCCCGGACTCTTCTCCACAGATACGCAGTATTTT. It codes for CASSPGLFSTDTQYF. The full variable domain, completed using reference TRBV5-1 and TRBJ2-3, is KAGVTQTPRYLIKTRGQQVTLSCSPISGHRSVSWYQQTPGQGLQFLFEYFSETQRNKGNFPGRFSGRQFSNSRSEMNVSTLELGDSALYLCASSPGLFSTDTQYFGPGTRLTVL.

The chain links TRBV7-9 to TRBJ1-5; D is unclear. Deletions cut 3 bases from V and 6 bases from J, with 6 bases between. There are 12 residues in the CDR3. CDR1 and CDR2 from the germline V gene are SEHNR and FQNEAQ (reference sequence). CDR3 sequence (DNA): TGTGCCAGCAGCTTTTTCGGTCAGCCCCAGCATTTT. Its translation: CASSFFGQPQHF.

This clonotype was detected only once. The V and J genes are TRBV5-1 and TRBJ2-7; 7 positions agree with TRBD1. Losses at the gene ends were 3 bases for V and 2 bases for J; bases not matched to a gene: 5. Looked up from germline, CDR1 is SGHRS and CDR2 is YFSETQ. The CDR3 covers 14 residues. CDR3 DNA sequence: TGCGCCAGCAGCTGGGCGACAGGGACCTACGAGCAGTACTTC. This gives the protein CASSWATGTYEQYF.

The CDR3 DNA reads as TGCAGCGTTGAAGGTGATCTCGTCAACGAAAAACTGTTTTTT. Amino acid sequence: CSVEGDLVNEKLFF. The chain employs TRBV29-1 and TRBJ1-4; D is ambiguous. Germline-derived CDR1 and CDR2 are SQVTM and ANQGSEA. Trimming took 1 base from V and 8 from J, leaving 14 bases between them. The CDR3 contains 14 residues.

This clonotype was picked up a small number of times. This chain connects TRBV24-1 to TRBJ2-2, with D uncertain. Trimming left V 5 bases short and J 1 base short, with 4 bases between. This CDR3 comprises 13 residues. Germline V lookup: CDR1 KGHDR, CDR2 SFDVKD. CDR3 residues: CATSAENTGELFF. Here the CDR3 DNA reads TGTGCCACCAGTGCAGAGAACACCGGGGAGCTGTTTTTT.

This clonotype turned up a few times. Here the CDR3 reads CASSSVVPGLAGVRETQYF. CDR3 nucleotides: TGTGCCAGCAGCTCAGTAGTTCCGGGACTAGCGGGAGTTAGGGAGACCCAGTACTTC. The chain couples TRBV7-8 to TRBJ2-5, with 14 bases aligning to TRBD2. Trimming took 4 bases from V and 5 from J; bases not matched to a gene: 15. Germline CDR1 SGHVS, CDR2 FQNEAQ. The CDR3 runs to 19 residues.

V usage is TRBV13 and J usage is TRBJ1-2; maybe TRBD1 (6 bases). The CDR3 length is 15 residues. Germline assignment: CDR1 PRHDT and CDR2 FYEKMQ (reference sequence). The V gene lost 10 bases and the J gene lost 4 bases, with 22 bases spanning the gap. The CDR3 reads CATGSGGGARYGYTF. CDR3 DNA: TGTGCCACCGGTAGTGGTGGGGGCGCACGCTATGGCTACACCTTC.

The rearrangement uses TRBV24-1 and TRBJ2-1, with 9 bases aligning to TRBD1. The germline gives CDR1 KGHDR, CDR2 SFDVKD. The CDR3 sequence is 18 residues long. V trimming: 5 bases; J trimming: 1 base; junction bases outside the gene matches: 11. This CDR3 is CATSAQPQGAGSYNEQFF. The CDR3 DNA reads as TGTGCCACCAGTGCGCAACCACAGGGGGCGGGGTCCTACAATGAGCAGTTCTTC.

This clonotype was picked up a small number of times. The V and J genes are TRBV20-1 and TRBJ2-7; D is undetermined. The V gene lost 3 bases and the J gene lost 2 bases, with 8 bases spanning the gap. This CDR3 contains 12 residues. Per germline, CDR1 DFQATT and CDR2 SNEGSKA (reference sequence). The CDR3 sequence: CSARGIAYEQYF. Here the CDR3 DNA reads TGCAGTGCTAGGGGGATCGCCTACGAGCAGTACTTC.

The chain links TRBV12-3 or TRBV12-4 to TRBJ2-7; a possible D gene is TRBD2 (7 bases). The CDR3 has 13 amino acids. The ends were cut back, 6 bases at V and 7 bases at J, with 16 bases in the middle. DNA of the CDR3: TGTGCCAGCAGGCGGGGGCCCTTGAAAGAGCAGTACTTC. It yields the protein CASRRGPLKEQYF.

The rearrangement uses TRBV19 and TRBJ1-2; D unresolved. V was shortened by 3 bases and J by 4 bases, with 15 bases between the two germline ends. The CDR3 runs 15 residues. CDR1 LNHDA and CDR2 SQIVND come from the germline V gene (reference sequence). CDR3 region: CASSIGVATAYGYTF. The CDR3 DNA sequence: TGTGCCAGTAGTATTGGTGTCGCGACGGCCTATGGCTACACCTTC.

The CDR3 nucleotides are TGTGCCAGCAGTTTGTATCGGGACCAACCCTACAATGAGCAGTTCTTC. Translating gives CASSLYRDQPYNEQFF. The chain carries TRBV27 and TRBJ2-1; either TRBD1 or TRBD2 may supply D (5 bases each). Trimming took 3 bases from V and 2 from J, leaving 14 bases between them. The CDR3 runs to 16 residues. CDR1 and CDR2 from the germline V gene are MNHEY and SMNVEV (reference sequence).

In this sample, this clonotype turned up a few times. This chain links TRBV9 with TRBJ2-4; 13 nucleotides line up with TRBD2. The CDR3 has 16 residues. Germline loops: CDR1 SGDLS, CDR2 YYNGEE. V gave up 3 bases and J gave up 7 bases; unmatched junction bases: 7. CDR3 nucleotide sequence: TGTGCCAGCAGCGCAGGGACTAGCGGGATCGGGAACATTCAGTACTTC. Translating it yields CASSAGTSGIGNIQYF. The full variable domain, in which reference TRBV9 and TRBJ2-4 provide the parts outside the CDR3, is DSGVTQTPKHLITATGQRVTLRCSPRSGDLSVYWYQQSLDQGLQFLIQYYNGEERAKGNILERFSAQQFPDLHSELNLSSLELGDSALYFCASSAGTSGIGNIQYFGAGTRLSVL.

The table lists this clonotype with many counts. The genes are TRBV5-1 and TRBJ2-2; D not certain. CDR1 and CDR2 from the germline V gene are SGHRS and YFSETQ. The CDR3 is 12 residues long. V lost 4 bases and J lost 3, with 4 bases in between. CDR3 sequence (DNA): TGCGCCAGCAGCCCTTACACCGGGGAGCTGTTTTTT. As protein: CASSPYTGELFF. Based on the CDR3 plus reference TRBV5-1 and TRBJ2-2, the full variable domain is KAGVTQTPRYLIKTRGQQVTLSCSPISGHRSVSWYQQTPGQGLQFLFEYFSETQRNKGNFPGRFSGRQFSNSRSEMNVSTLELGDSALYLCASSPYTGELFFGEGSRLTVL.

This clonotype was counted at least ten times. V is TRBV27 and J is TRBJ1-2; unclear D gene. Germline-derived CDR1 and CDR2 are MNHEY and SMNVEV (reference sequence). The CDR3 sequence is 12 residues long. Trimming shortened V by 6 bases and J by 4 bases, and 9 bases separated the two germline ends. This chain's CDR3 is CASSATGYGYTF. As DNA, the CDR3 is TGTGCCAGCAGCGCCACGGGCTATGGCTACACCTTC.

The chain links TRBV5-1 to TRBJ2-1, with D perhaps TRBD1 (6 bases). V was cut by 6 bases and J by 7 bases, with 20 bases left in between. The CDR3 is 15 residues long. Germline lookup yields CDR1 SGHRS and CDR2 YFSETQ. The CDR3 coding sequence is TGCGCCAGCACTCTGTCGGTAGAGGACAGAAATGAGCAGTTCTTC. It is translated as CASTLSVEDRNEQFF.